These 28 T cell receptor beta chains were sequenced from one sample in a study of T cells in Graves' hyperthyroidism and ophthalmopathy. Researchers took RNA transcripts and amplified the TCR beta CDR3 regions from them. Carried out on the TCR CDR3, a first-round RT-PCR used the HTBI primer set. Using its own MiXCR run on the multiplex PCR reads, TCRdb lists one record per CDR3 protein. The sample includes about 420,000 distinct CDR3 sequences, roughly 13% seen only once; the top ten take approximately 5.8%. The sample comprised blood. All receptors derive from a woman younger than 30 with Graves' hyperthyroidism.

This rearrangement joins TRBV2 to TRBJ2-5; D uncertain. V lost 6 bases, J lost 7 bases, and 15 bases lay in between. Germline CDR1 SNHLY, CDR2 FYNNEI. This CDR3 has 13 amino acids. CDR3 protein: CASSSGIVATQYF. The CDR3 nucleotides read TGTGCCAGCAGCTCTGGGATTGTCGCGACCCAGTACTTC.

For this clonotype: Just one base apart from a much larger clone, this may be a read error. The chain joins TRBV30 to TRBJ1-1; D is perhaps TRBD1 (5 bases). This CDR3 has 11 residues. Germline assignment: CDR1 GTSNPN and CDR2 SVGIG (reference sequence). CDR3 nucleotide sequence: TGTCCCTGGGACGGGAACACTGAAGCTTTCTTT. Protein product: CPWDGNTEAFF.

This clonotype was seen many times. The CDR3 reads CAIRGTGGRETQYF. The CDR3 nucleotides are TGTGCCATCAGGGGCACAGGGGGCCGGGAGACCCAGTACTTC. V usage is TRBV10-3 and J usage is TRBJ2-5, with TRBD1 matching over 9 bases. The CDR3 runs to 14 residues. Trimming took 6 bases from V and 5 from J; bases not matched to a gene: 7. Germline V gives CDR1 ENHRY, CDR2 SYGVKD.

CDR3: CSAEPRGSSYEQYF. The CDR3 nucleotides read TGCAGTGCTGAGCCCCGCGGGAGCTCCTACGAGCAGTACTTC. The chain recombines TRBV20-1 with TRBJ2-7; 7 bases line up with TRBD2. The germline gives CDR1 DFQATT, CDR2 SNEGSKA (reference sequence). The CDR3 totals 14 residues. V gave up 5 bases and J gave up 0 bases; unmatched junction bases: 7.

This clonotype was seen only a few times. The chain couples TRBV7-9 to TRBJ2-7; TRBD1 agrees at 7 bases. The CDR3 is made up of 15 amino acids. Germline values: CDR1 SEHNR, CDR2 FQNEAQ (reference sequence). The V and J ends lost 7 bases and 3 bases, in that order; junction bases with no gene match: 12. Here the CDR3 DNA reads TGTGCCAGCACCCTATCAGGGACAGAAGGCTACGAGCAGTACTTC. Translating gives CASTLSGTEGYEQYF.

This clonotype turned up a few times. The CDR3 reads CASSVGSGNYEQYF. The DNA for the CDR3 is TGTGCCAGCAGCGTAGGGAGCGGGAACTACGAGCAGTACTTC. V is TRBV9 and J is TRBJ2-7; TRBD2 matches at 7 bases. The trim removed 0 bases at V and 3 bases at J, leaving 3 bases unmatched. The germline V gene encodes CDR1 SGDLS and CDR2 YYNGEE. The CDR3 has 14 residues.

This clonotype has more than one count but fewer than ten. The chain joins TRBV20-1 to TRBJ2-3, with TRBD1 matching 10 bases. The CDR3 runs 15 residues. CDR1 DFQATT and CDR2 SNEGSKA come from the germline V gene (reference sequence). The trim removed 0 bases at V and 3 bases at J, leaving 3 bases unmatched. CDR3 sequence reads: CSARDGGQGTDTQYF. DNA of the CDR3: TGCAGTGCTAGAGATGGGGGACAGGGGACAGATACGCAGTATTTT.

This clonotype was picked up many times. This rearrangement joins TRBV11-1 to TRBJ2-2; D is uncertain. V was clipped by 6 bases and J by 6 bases, with 14 bases between them. The CDR3 totals 14 residues. Looked up from germline, CDR1 is SGHAT and CDR2 is FQDESV (reference sequence). CDR3 bases: TGTGCCAGCAGTTACCCAGACTCGGCCGGGGAGCTGTTTTTT. The encoded protein is CASSYPDSAGELFF.

This clonotype was detected ten times or more. The V and J genes are TRBV27 and TRBJ1-5; no clear D. V lost 3 bases to trimming and J lost 0 bases, with 9 bases between them. The V gene's germline CDR1 is MNHEY and CDR2 SMNVEV (reference sequence). CDR3 length equals 15 residues. DNA for the CDR3: TGTGCCAGCAGTTTGGGGTGGAATAGCAATCAGCCCCAGCATTTT. Protein sequence: CASSLGWNSNQPQHF.

The gene calls are TRBV28 and TRBJ1-5; a possible D gene is TRBD1 (6 bases). The CDR3 loop spans 15 amino acids. The V end was cut by 3 bases, the J end by 5 bases, with 14 bases between. CDR1 and CDR2 (germline): MDHEN, SYDVKM. CDR3 in DNA: TGTGCCAGCAGTTTCGGTAGGGGGGTGGATCAGCCCCAGCATTTT. Translated: CASSFGRGVDQPQHF.

Comment on this clonotype: This may arise from a read error, as a much more abundant clone is one base away. The V gene is TRBV18, the J gene TRBJ1-1, with 8 nucleotides matching TRBD1. This CDR3 spans 15 amino acids. CDR1 KGHSH and CDR2 LQKENI come from the germline V gene. With 10 bases clipped from V and 1 base from J, the junction kept 11 bases outside the gene matches. The chain's CDR3 is CANSTRTGSNTEAFF. CDR3 DNA: TGTGCCAACTCCACAAGGACAGGGTCGAACACTGAAGCTTTCTTT.

This chain links TRBV7-8 with TRBJ1-3, with TRBD1 matching over 7 bases. Germline CDR1 is SGHVS and CDR2 is FQNEAQ. V dropped 8 bases and J dropped 0; count of bases not matched to a gene: 19. The CDR3 is 19 amino acids. This CDR3 reads CASGLGALRTGNSGNTIYF. The CDR3 DNA is TGTGCCAGCGGGTTAGGAGCTTTAAGGACAGGAAACTCTGGAAACACCATATATTTT.

This clonotype was observed many times. The CDR3 sequence: CSARIRESDTQYF. The CDR3 DNA is TGCAGTGCTAGGATTCGGGAGTCAGATACGCAGTATTTT. This chain connects TRBV20-1 to TRBJ2-3; TRBD2 is a possible D gene (6 bases). The CDR3 sequence is 13 residues long. Germline assignment: CDR1 DFQATT and CDR2 SNEGSKA (reference sequence). With 3 bases removed from V and 4 bases from J, the gap between germline ends came to 11 bases.

This clonotype was detected a few times. This sequence joins TRBV15 and TRBJ2-3; no clear D gene. The CDR3 is made up of 11 amino acids. Looked up from germline, CDR1 is LNHNV and CDR2 is YYDKDF (reference sequence). The V end was cut by 8 bases, the J end by 0 bases, with 3 bases between. For the CDR3, the DNA is TGTGCCACCCTCAGCACAGATACGCAGTATTTT. Translated, it gives CATLSTDTQYF.

This clonotype was detected many times. V is TRBV7-3 and J is TRBJ2-1; D uncertain. CDR1 SGHTA and CDR2 FQGTGA come from the germline V gene. The ends were cut back, 1 base at V and 4 bases at J, with 14 bases in the middle. The CDR3 is 16 amino acids. The CDR3 here is CASSLSTGQGYNEQFF. As DNA, the CDR3 is TGTGCCAGCAGCTTAAGTACGGGCCAAGGGTACAATGAGCAGTTCTTC.

In this sample, this clonotype turned up many times. This sequence joins TRBV6-1 and TRBJ2-1; 8 nucleotides match TRBD2. This CDR3 is built from 14 residues. V dropped 9 bases and J dropped 6; count of bases not matched to a gene: 10. CDR1 is MNHNS and CDR2 is SASEGT in the germline V gene. The CDR3 reads CASLFGTRGNEQFF. The CDR3 nucleotides read TGTGCCAGTCTATTCGGGACTAGGGGCAATGAGCAGTTCTTC.

This clonotype was seen a few times. The gene calls are TRBV14 and TRBJ1-5; D uncertain. V lost 3 bases, J lost 6 bases, and 18 bases lay in between. The CDR3 loop spans 16 amino acids. The germline CDR1 and CDR2 sequences are SGHDN and FVKESK. This CDR3 reads CASSHPKSVGGQPQHF. The DNA of the CDR3 is TGTGCCAGCAGCCACCCGAAATCAGTGGGAGGTCAGCCCCAGCATTTT.

This clonotype was detected a few times. V and J are TRBV19 and TRBJ2-1; 7 positions agree with TRBD2. The J segment lost 0 bases and the V segment lost 3 bases, leaving 5 bases of the junction unmatched. CDR1 and CDR2 from the germline V gene are LNHDA and SQIVND (reference sequence). The CDR3 covers 16 residues. The CDR3 reads CASSMLGGGSYNEQFF. The CDR3 nucleotides are TGTGCCAGTAGTATGTTGGGCGGGGGCTCCTACAATGAGCAGTTCTTC.

This clonotype was counted between two and nine times. This chain links TRBV5-1 with TRBJ2-4, with 9 bases aligning to TRBD2. The V and J ends lost 0 bases and 6 bases, in that order; junction bases with no gene match: 1. The CDR3 spans 14 residues. The germline CDR1 and CDR2 sequences are SGHRS and YFSETQ. DNA of the CDR3: TGCGCCAGCAGCTTGGAAGCGGGGGGAAACATTCAGTACTTC. This sequence encodes CASSLEAGGNIQYF.

This clonotype has a handful of counts. The chain recombines TRBV7-2 with TRBJ2-1; 8 bases fit TRBD2. The CDR3 contains 17 residues. Germline values: CDR1 SGHTA, CDR2 FQGNSA. V trimming: 1 base; J trimming: 0 bases; junction bases outside the gene matches: 5. This CDR3 is CASSLVPAGASYNEQFF. CDR3 nucleotide sequence: TGTGCCAGCAGCTTAGTTCCAGCGGGGGCCTCCTACAATGAGCAGTTCTTC.

The chain carries TRBV13 and TRBJ2-1; 16 bases fit TRBD2. The germline CDR1 and CDR2 sequences are PRHDT and FYEKMQ (reference sequence). This CDR3 has 18 amino acids. The V segment lost 0 bases and the J segment 9 bases; nucleotides outside the gene matches: 8. CDR3 sequence reads: CASSLGRGGTSGRGEQFF. The CDR3 coding sequence is TGTGCCAGCAGCTTAGGGAGGGGCGGGACTAGCGGGAGGGGTGAGCAGTTCTTC.

This clonotype was counted only a few times. The chain joins TRBV7-2 to TRBJ2-7, with 8 bases fitting TRBD2. This CDR3 contains 15 residues. Germline CDR1 and CDR2: SGHTA and FQGNSA. Trimming removed 1 base from V and 6 bases from J; junction bases left unmatched: 8. The CDR3 sequence is CASSLGYSGMSEQYF. DNA of the CDR3: TGTGCCAGCAGCTTAGGGTATAGCGGGATGAGCGAGCAGTACTTC. Filled out from reference TRBV7-2 and TRBJ2-7, the complete variable domain reads GAGVSQSPSNKVTEKGKDVELRCDPISGHTALYWYRQSLGQGLEFLIYFQGNSAPDKSGLPSDRFSAERTGGSVSTLTIQRTQQEDSAVYLCASSLGYSGMSEQYFGPGTRLTVT.

This clonotype was counted ten times or more. This chain connects TRBV5-1 to TRBJ1-1, with 7 bases identical to TRBD1. Losses at the gene ends were 3 bases for V and 4 bases for J; bases not matched to a gene: 6. The CDR3 spans 14 residues. CDR1 is SGHRS, CDR2 YFSETQ, per germline. The CDR3, as DNA: TGCGCCAGCAGCTGGGGAACAGGGGCCACTGAAGCTTTCTTT. Amino acid sequence: CASSWGTGATEAFF.

This clonotype has at least ten counts. The CDR3 sequence: CAWSGVGDGQPQHF. The CDR3, as DNA: TGTGCCTGGAGTGGTGTGGGGGACGGTCAGCCCCAGCATTTT. V usage is TRBV30 and J usage is TRBJ1-5; tentatively, D is TRBD1 (5 bases). V was trimmed by 1 base and J by 6 bases, leaving 13 bases between them. CDR1 is GTSNPN, CDR2 SVGIG, per germline (reference sequence). This CDR3 region has 14 residues.

This clonotype was seen only a few times. The rearrangement links TRBV6-1 to TRBJ2-1, with 7 bases that match TRBD1. J was trimmed by 5 bases and V by 6 bases; bases with no gene match: 7. Germline CDR1 MNHNS, CDR2 SASEGT. This CDR3 contains 14 residues. This CDR3 reads CASRTGTPNNEQFF. The CDR3 DNA reads as TGTGCCAGCAGGACAGGGACCCCTAACAATGAGCAGTTCTTC.

In its sample, this clonotype was seen a few times. The genes are TRBV6-4 and TRBJ1-5; D gene unclear. The CDR3 is made up of 12 amino acids. Germline V gene data show CDR1 as MRHNA and CDR2 as SNTAGT. Trimming removed 5 bases from V and 3 bases from J, with 5 bases in between. DNA for the CDR3: TGTGCCAGCAGTCGATACAATCAGCCCCAGCATTTT. This translates into CASSRYNQPQHF.

This clonotype was counted ten times or more. The gene calls are TRBV27 and TRBJ2-7, with 7 nucleotides matching TRBD2. Germline assignment: CDR1 MNHEY and CDR2 SMNVEV (reference sequence). The ends lost 6 bases at V and 7 bases at J; junction bases unmatched: 12. CDR3 length equals 14 residues. The CDR3 loop is CASRPGWTGGEQYF. CDR3 nucleotides: TGTGCCAGCAGGCCAGGTTGGACGGGAGGTGAGCAGTACTTC.

This clonotype was seen at least ten times. The chain combines TRBV18 with TRBJ2-7, with a possible D match to TRBD2 (5 bases). This CDR3 comprises 13 residues. The germline V and J ends were trimmed by 4 bases and 3 bases, with 10 bases remaining between them. Germline-derived CDR1 and CDR2 are KGHSH and LQKENI. For the CDR3, the DNA is TGTGCCAGCTCACGGCCGGGAAGCTACGAGCAGTACTTC. As protein: CASSRPGSYEQYF.